These T cell receptor beta chains were read from a single sample in a study of CD8+ T cells in alopecia areata. Sequencing used immunoSEQ multiplex PCR; TCRdb keeps in-frame clones, though not all of them. This table has under 350,000 clones, 58% appearing once. Sequenced material: CD4+ T cells sorted from blood, taken at week 24, from a patient treated with tofacitinib. The receptors here all came from a human donor with alopecia areata. The CDR3 runs from the conserved cysteine through the conserved F or W. Fields, in order: D gene, V gene, J gene, clone size, CDR3 DNA, CDR3 protein. A D gene is named only where the DNA matches it firmly. Clone size, where shown, is once, few, many, or a class for clones that have expanded.

>NA|TRBV6-6|TRBJ2-3|NA
TGTGCCATCAGTGTCACAGGAGCCCTCACAGATACGCAGTATTTT
CAISVTGALTDTQYF
>TRBD1|TRBV7-2|TRBJ2-1|few
TGTGCCAGCAGCCTCGGACAGGGAATGATAAATGAGCAGTTCTTC
CASSLGQGMINEQFF
>NA|TRBV30|TRBJ2-7|NA
TGTGCCTGGGGTTACTACGAGCAGTACTTC
CAWGYYEQYF
>NA|TRBV29-1|TRBJ2-5|NA
TGCAGCGTTGAAGATATCGGGGTAGAGACCCAGTACTTC
CSVEDIGVETQYF
>TRBD1|TRBV4-2|TRBJ1-4|NA
TGTGCCAGCAGCCAAGGTCGGCCAGGGGGTGATGGCGCAACTAATGAAAAACTGTTTTTT
CASSQGRPGGDGATNEKLFF
>TRBD1|TRBV6-6|TRBJ2-5|NA
TGTGCCAGCACTATAGGACAGGGTTTAGGGGAGACCCAGTACTTC
CASTIGQGLGETQYF
>NA|TRBV9|TRBJ1-3|NA
TGTGCCAGTTCTAGGGGAAACACCATATATTTT
CASSRGNTIYF
>TRBD1|TRBV6-6|TRBJ1-5|NA
TGTGCCAGCGGGACAGGGGGTCAGCCCCAGCATTTT
CASGTGGQPQHF
>TRBD1|TRBV30|TRBJ2-4|NA
TGTGCCTGGGGTGCCGGGACAGGGGACGGAAACATTCAGTACTTC
CAWGAGTGDGNIQYF
>NA|TRBV2|TRBJ2-5|NA
TGTGCCAGAAGAGATCGATCAGAGACCCAGTACTTC
CARRDRSETQYF
>NA|TRBV10-3|TRBJ2-5|NA
TGTGCCATCAGTGAGTATAGGCAAGAGACCCAGTACTTC
CAISEYRQETQYF
>NA|TRBV30|TRBJ1-1|NA
TGTGCCTGGTCGTCGAAAACTGAAGCTTTCTTT
CAWSSKTEAFF
>NA|TRBV29-1|TRBJ2-7|few
TGCAGCGTTATAGACCCCTCCTACGAGCAGTACTTC
CSVIDPSYEQYF
>NA|TRBV7-3|TRBJ2-6|few
TGTGCCAGCAGCTTACGGGACGGTGGGGCCAACGTCCTGACTTTC
CASSLRDGGANVLTF
>NA|TRBV30|TRBJ1-1|NA
TGTGCCTGGAGGGGCACTGAAGCTTTCTTT
CAWRGTEAFF
>NA|TRBV30|TRBJ1-1|NA
TGTGCCCTAAGCAGGGTATCCATGAACACTGAAGCTTTCTTT
CALSRVSMNTEAFF
>TRBD1|TRBV28|TRBJ2-7|NA
TGTGCCAGCAGCGGGACAGAGAGAAACGAGCAGTACTTC
CASSGTERNEQYF
>NA|TRBV7-2|TRBJ2-5|NA
TGTGCCAGCAGCTTAGGGGGCCAAGCAGGGCAAGAGACCCAGTACTTC
CASSLGGQAGQETQYF
>TRBD1|TRBV4-2|TRBJ1-6|NA
TGTGCCAGCAGCCCAAGGGGGCGGGGCGGAGAGCCCCTCCACTTT
CASSPRGRGGEPLHF
>NA|TRBV30|TRBJ1-3|NA
TGTGCCTGGAGTTCGGAGTACTCTGGAAACACCATATATTTT
CAWSSEYSGNTIYF
>NA|TRBV15|TRBJ1-6|NA
TGTGCCACCAGCAGAGACCTCAGGCGGAGCTCCTATAATTCACCCCTCCACTTT
CATSRDLRRSSYNSPLHF
>NA|TRBV9|TRBJ2-5|NA
TGTGCCAGCAGCGTAGGGAGCAGGGGCGGACAAGAGACCCAGTACTTC
CASSVGSRGGQETQYF
>NA|TRBV15|TRBJ1-1|NA
TGTGCCACCAGCAGAGAGGGCGGCGCCACTGAAGCTTTCTTT
CATSREGGATEAFF
>NA|TRBV4-1|TRBJ2-5|NA
TGCGCCAGCAGCCATTGGGACGACCACCAAGAGACCCAGTACTTC
CASSHWDDHQETQYF
>TRBD2|TRBV28|TRBJ2-3|few
TGTGCCAGCAGCGAAGCGGGGGGTGGGAAAGATACGCAGTATTTT
CASSEAGGGKDTQYF
>NA|TRBV15|TRBJ2-2|few
TGTGCCACCAGCGGCACGCGGAGCACCGGGGAGCTGTTTTTT
CATSGTRSTGELFF
>TRBD1|TRBV6-5|TRBJ1-6|NA
TGTGCCAGCAGTACCATCGACAGGGCCGGTTCACCCCTCCACTTT
CASSTIDRAGSPLHF
>NA|TRBV5-1|TRBJ1-1|NA
TGCGCCAGCAGCCGTAGGGGGAACACTGAAGCTTTCTTT
CASSRRGNTEAFF
>NA|TRBV4-1|TRBJ1-6|NA
TGCGCCAGCAGCCAAGTGGTCACACCTTTCCCAAATTCACCCCTCCACTTT
CASSQVVTPFPNSPLHF
>TRBD1|TRBV4-3|TRBJ1-4|NA
TGCGCCAGCAGCCAAACCGGGACAGGGGGAGCAACTAATGAAAAACTGTTTTTT
CASSQTGTGGATNEKLFF
>TRBD1|TRBV10-3|TRBJ1-5|few
TGTGCCACCACGGACAGGGATAGCAATCAGCCCCAGCATTTT
CATTDRDSNQPQHF
>TRBD2|TRBV5-4|TRBJ2-7|NA
TGTGCCAGCAGCCCAGGACTAGCGGGGGCAACCTACGAGCAGTACTTC
CASSPGLAGATYEQYF
>NA|TRBV30|TRBJ2-5|NA
TGTGCCTGGAGTGTAGGCCAGGGTTTTGAAGAGACCCAGTACTTC
CAWSVGQGFEETQYF
>TRBD1|TRBV30|TRBJ2-7|NA
TGTGCCTGGGGACCCGGGACAGGGGGCACGTACGAGCAGTACTTC
CAWGPGTGGTYEQYF
>NA|TRBV2|TRBJ2-3|NA
TGTGCCAGCAGTACAAACTCGAATACGCAGTATTTT
CASSTNSNTQYF
>NA|TRBV9|TRBJ2-3|few
TGTGCCAGCAGCGCGTTGGCGGATACGCAGTATTTT
CASSALADTQYF
>NA|TRBV14|TRBJ1-2|few
TGTGCCAGCAGCCGGACCGGCAACTATGGCTACACCTTC
CASSRTGNYGYTF
>NA|TRBV19|TRBJ1-5|NA
TGTGCCAGTAGTTGGGTCGGGACACAGAATCAGCCCCAGCATTTT
CASSWVGTQNQPQHF
>NA|TRBV29-1|TRBJ2-2|once
TGCAGCGCCTTGGGACGACCCGGACCGTCCGGGGAGCTGTTTTTT
CSALGRPGPSGELFF
>NA|TRBV30|TRBJ1-6|NA
TGTGCCCTACTCGACACCAACTCCTATAATTCACCCCTCCACTTT
CALLDTNSYNSPLHF
>NA|TRBV4-1|TRBJ2-1|few
TGCGCCAGCAGCCAAGTGGCAGGGGCTGGAATGAGTGAGCAGTTCTTC
CASSQVAGAGMSEQFF
>NA|TRBV4-3|TRBJ2-2|NA
TGCGCCAGCAGCCAAGGAGGGAGGAACACCGGGGAGCTGTTTTTT
CASSQGGRNTGELFF
>TRBD1|TRBV27|TRBJ1-1|NA
TGTGCCAGCAGCCCGACAGGGGATCGCACTGAAGCTTTCTTT
CASSPTGDRTEAFF
>NA|TRBV7-2|TRBJ1-4|NA
TGTGCCAGCAGCTCCATCCCGGGGGGGCCGAGGGAAAAACTGTTTTTT
CASSSIPGGPREKLFF
>NA|TRBV5-1|TRBJ2-3|NA
TGCGCCAGCAGCTTCTTCACCGTCACAGATACGCAGTATTTT
CASSFFTVTDTQYF